Reported below is one TCR beta chain. Its target is not known. The sample is drawn from a study of TIL therapy for anti-PD-1-resistant metastatic lung cancer. Study-level findings and limits: The cohort had more treatment-naive, never-smoker and oncogene-addicted patients than typical. The baseline peripheral repertoire was partially replaced by infused TIL clonotypes that later decayed.

Time point meaning: pre-treatment sample, taken before nivolumab and TIL therapy. The immunoSEQ assay was v3. Using immunoSEQ multiplex PCR, the repertoire was profiled, and TCRdb retains in-frame clones only, with some absent. The table lists tens of thousands of clones, more than 60% of them singletons, with 4.5% to 7% in the top ten. V lost 3 bases, J lost 4 bases, and 14 bases lay in between. CDR1 and CDR2 from the germline V gene are SGHRS and YFSETQ. The CDR3 covers 15 residues. The source of this sequence is a person between 30 and 79 years old with non-small cell lung cancer. Sequenced material: blood, taken at baseline. The V gene is TRBV5-1, the J gene TRBJ1-3; D remains unclear. The CDR3 here is CASSSTPSNGNTIYF. Here the CDR3 DNA reads TGCGCCAGCAGCTCGACACCTTCTAACGGAAACACCATATATTTT.